Below, 18 T cell receptor beta chains from the same sample are listed, as sequenced in a study of T-cell memory formation after mild COVID-19. TCRdb recomputed calls from the 5' RACE reads with MiXCR, one row per CDR3 protein. Found here are a few hundred thousand distinct CDR3 sequences, 7.5% to 10% of them singletons; the top ten hold under 25%. The sequencing sample was made of PBMCs or a T cell subset sorted from them (not recorded which). The receptor source for this set is a man aged 18-30 years who had mild COVID-19 (a few samples of this study predate the infection). Cell type and time point are not known.

The table lists this clonotype with a few counts. The rearrangement links TRBV10-3 to TRBJ2-5; 13 bases are a match to TRBD2. The CDR3 spans 15 residues. CDR1 and CDR2 from the germline V gene are ENHRY and SYGVKD. The V gene end was trimmed by 6 bases and the J gene end by 1 base; junction bases not matched to a gene: 2. CDR3 in amino acids: CAIRGTSGAQETQYF. In nucleotides, the CDR3 is TGTGCCATCAGGGGGACTAGCGGGGCCCAAGAGACCCAGTACTTC.

The chain couples TRBV9 to TRBJ1-1; unclear D gene. The CDR3 has 14 amino acids. Trimming took off 0 bases at V and 5 bases at J, with 11 bases between the two ends. In germline, CDR1 is SGDLS, CDR2 YYNGEE. The DNA of the CDR3 is TGTGCCAGCAGCGTAGGGTCCCAGAGTACTGAAGCTTTCTTT. As protein: CASSVGSQSTEAFF.

V is TRBV18 and J is TRBJ2-3, with TRBD2 matching 7 bases. Trimming at V came to 3 bases and at J to 8 bases, leaving 11 bases not matched to a gene. In germline, CDR1 is KGHSH, CDR2 LQKENI. This CDR3 is built from 15 residues. This CDR3 is CASSPDGGGLLTQYF. DNA for the CDR3: TGTGCCAGCTCACCCGACGGCGGGGGTCTCCTTACGCAGTATTTT.

This clonotype occurred a few times. The CDR3 loop is CASSQDLVGSGANVLTF. CDR3 in DNA: TGCGCCAGCAGCCAAGATCTCGTGGGCTCTGGGGCCAACGTCCTGACTTTC. The genes are TRBV4-3 and TRBJ2-6; no reliable D call. Germline values: CDR1 LGHNA, CDR2 YSLEER. This CDR3 spans 17 amino acids. The V gene lost 0 bases and the J gene lost 0 bases, with 9 bases spanning the gap.

The chain uses TRBV5-1 and TRBJ2-5, with D possibly called TRBD1 or TRBD2 (5 bases each). The V gene lost 2 bases and the J gene lost 4 bases, with 12 bases spanning the gap. Germline CDR1 reads SGHRS; CDR2 reads YFSETQ. The CDR3 contains 14 residues. The CDR3 reads CASSLRRDGETQYF. The CDR3 nucleotides are TGCGCCAGCAGCTTACGAAGGGACGGAGAGACCCAGTACTTC.

This clonotype was recorded a few times. This chain uses TRBV5-1 with TRBJ1-2; 8 bases align to TRBD1. The CDR3 is 15 residues long. Germline CDR1 reads SGHRS; CDR2 reads YFSETQ. The V segment lost 4 bases and the J segment 0 bases; nucleotides outside the gene matches: 5. CDR3 region: CASSDGQGSNYGYTF. The CDR3 nucleotides read TGCGCCAGCAGCGACGGACAGGGATCTAACTATGGCTACACCTTC.

The gene calls are TRBV7-9 and TRBJ2-1; 8 nucleotides match TRBD2. Trimming cost V 2 bases and J 0 bases; bases outside gene matches: 9. CDR1 is SEHNR, CDR2 FQNEAQ, per germline (reference sequence). This CDR3 is 18 amino acids long. The CDR3 sequence is CASSLLRVAGGSYNEQFF. CDR3 sequence (DNA): TGTGCCAGCAGCTTATTGAGGGTGGCGGGGGGCTCCTACAATGAGCAGTTCTTC.

In its sample, this clonotype was seen a few times. The genes are TRBV2 and TRBJ2-1; the D is unclear. The V and J ends lost 6 bases and 6 bases respectively, with 12 bases between them. The length of the CDR3 is 13 residues. The V gene's germline CDR1 is SNHLY and CDR2 FYNNEI. The CDR3 DNA is TGTGCCAGCAGAGGGCAGGTCGGCAATGAGCAGTTCTTC. Translation: CASRGQVGNEQFF. The whole variable domain, filled in from reference TRBV2 and TRBJ2-1, reads EPEVTQTPSHQVTQMGQEVILRCVPISNHLYFYWYRQILGQKVEFLVSFYNNEISEKSEIFDDQFSVERPDGSNFTLKIRSTKLEDSAMYFCASRGQVGNEQFFGPGTRLTVL.

The rearrangement joins TRBV7-9 to TRBJ1-6; 7 bases line up with TRBD1. The V and J ends lost 6 bases and 6 bases, in that order; junction bases with no gene match: 11. This CDR3 spans 16 amino acids. Looked up from germline, CDR1 is SEHNR and CDR2 is FQNEAQ (reference sequence). This CDR3 is CASRSVRTGPNSPLHF. In nucleotides, the CDR3 is TGTGCCAGCAGGTCGGTAAGGACAGGACCTAATTCACCCCTCCACTTT.

Details on this clonotype: A much larger clone lies a single base off, so this may be a read error. The chain joins TRBV6-6 to TRBJ1-5; D unclear. The CDR3 runs to 14 residues. Germline CDR1 reads MNHNY; CDR2 reads SVGAGI (reference sequence). CDR3: CASSPSDSNQPQNF. The CDR3 DNA follows: TGTGCCAGCAGCCCCAGCGATAGCAATCAGCCCCAGAATTTT.

The V gene is TRBV27, the J gene TRBJ2-6; TRBD1 matches 9 bases. This CDR3 comprises 17 residues. Germline trimming cut 9 bases from V and 2 bases from J; bases unmatched to any gene: 11. In germline, CDR1 is MNHEY, CDR2 SMNVEV (reference sequence). The CDR3 spells CASGMWDRAAGANVLTF. As DNA, the CDR3 is TGTGCCAGTGGTATGTGGGACAGGGCAGCTGGGGCCAACGTCCTGACTTTC.

This clonotype turned up a few times. The rearrangement joins TRBV11-2 to TRBJ2-1; perhaps TRBD2 as D (5 bases). Germline CDR1 reads SGHAT; CDR2 reads FQNNGV. V lost 4 bases and J 8 bases, leaving 12 bases between the germline ends. The CDR3 runs 13 residues. Here the CDR3 DNA reads TGTGCCAGCAGCTCTAGCCCGTACGATGAGCAGTTCTTC. Protein product: CASSSSPYDEQFF. The whole variable domain, filled in from reference TRBV11-2 and TRBJ2-1, reads EAGVAQSPRYKIIEKRQSVAFWCNPISGHATLYWYQQILGQGPKLLIQFQNNGVVDDSQLPKDRFSAERLKGVDSTLKIQPAKLEDSAVYLCASSSSPYDEQFFGPGTRLTVL.

This clonotype has just a few counts. The gene calls are TRBV12-3 or TRBV12-4 and TRBJ1-4; 9 positions agree with TRBD1. The CDR3 totals 15 residues. The trim removed 10 bases at V and 6 bases at J, leaving 12 bases unmatched. CDR3 in amino acids: CATAIQGQGDEKLFF. The DNA of the CDR3 is TGTGCCACCGCGATCCAGGGACAGGGAGATGAAAAACTGTTTTTT.

V gene TRBV4-1 combines with J gene TRBJ2-2; D gene ambiguous. Per germline, CDR1 MGHRA and CDR2 YSYEKL. This CDR3 comprises 15 residues. V lost 3 bases and J 2 bases, leaving 10 bases between the germline ends. In DNA form, the CDR3 reads TGCGCCAGCAGCCACGACAAGATAAACACCGGGGAGCTGTTTTTT. Amino acids: CASSHDKINTGELFF.

The chain combines TRBV5-4 with TRBJ1-2, with D unclear. From germline, CDR1 is SGHNT and CDR2 YYREEE (reference sequence). The CDR3 is 15 residues long. V was pared by 0 bases and J by 1 base, with 10 bases between. CDR3: CASSLAVQINYGYTF. CDR3 nucleotides: TGTGCCAGCAGCTTGGCTGTGCAGATTAACTATGGCTACACCTTC.

This clonotype was observed a few times. The V gene is TRBV4-3, the J gene TRBJ2-2, with D maybe TRBD2 (5 bases). In germline, CDR1 is LGHNA, CDR2 YSLEER. The CDR3 spans 17 residues. Trimming took 4 bases from V and 2 from J, leaving 17 bases between them. The CDR3: CASSPVPGNGNTGELFF. CDR3 coding DNA: TGCGCCAGCAGCCCAGTCCCCGGGAATGGAAACACCGGGGAGCTGTTTTTT.

Only a few counts were recorded for this clonotype. The chain combines TRBV7-9 with TRBJ1-1, with a tentative D call TRBD1 (5 bases). CDR3 length: 13 residues. The V gene lost 5 bases and the J gene lost 12 bases, with 19 bases spanning the gap. Germline loops: CDR1 SEHNR, CDR2 FQNEAQ (reference sequence). CDR3 coding DNA: TGTGCCAGCAGCGCGCGGACCGGGACCGAAACTTTCTTT. Translated: CASSARTGTETFF.

Written as DNA, the CDR3 is TGCGCCAGCAGTGAGTCGATACGCAAGCAGGGTTCCGGGGAGCTGTTTTTT. Amino acid sequence: CASSESIRKQGSGELFF. V is TRBV10-1 and J is TRBJ2-2, with D possibly matching TRBD1 (5 bases). Trimming removed 0 bases from V and 6 bases from J, with 17 bases in between. Germline-derived CDR1 and CDR2 are WNHNN and SYGVQD (reference sequence). CDR3 length: 17 residues.